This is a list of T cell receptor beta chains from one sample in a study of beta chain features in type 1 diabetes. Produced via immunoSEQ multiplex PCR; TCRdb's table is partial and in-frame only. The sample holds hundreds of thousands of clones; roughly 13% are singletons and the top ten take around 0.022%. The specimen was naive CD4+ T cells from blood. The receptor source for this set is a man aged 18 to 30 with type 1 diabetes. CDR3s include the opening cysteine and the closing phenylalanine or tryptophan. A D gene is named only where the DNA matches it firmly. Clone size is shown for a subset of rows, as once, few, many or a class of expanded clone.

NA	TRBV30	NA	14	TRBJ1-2	TGTGCCTGGAGTAGAACAGAGCCTAACTATGGCTACACCTTC	CAWSRTEPNYGYTF
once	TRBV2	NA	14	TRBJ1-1	TGTGCCAGCAGTGAAACGCGACTAGGGACTGAAGCTTTCTTT	CASSETRLGTEAFF
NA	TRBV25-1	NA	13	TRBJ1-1	TGTGCCAGCAGGGACAGACCGAACACTGAAGCTTTCTTT	CASRDRPNTEAFF
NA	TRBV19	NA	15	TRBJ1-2	TGTGCCAGTTCAAGCGTTGGAGGAAAATACTATGGCTACACCTTC	CASSSVGGKYYGYTF
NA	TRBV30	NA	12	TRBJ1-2	TGTGCCTGGAGTGTACAGGGCGGGTCCTACACCTTC	CAWSVQGGSYTF
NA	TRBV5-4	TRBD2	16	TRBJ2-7	TGTGCCAGCAGCTTGGCCCAGCGGGGGTCCTCCTACGAGCAGTACTTC	CASSLAQRGSSYEQYF
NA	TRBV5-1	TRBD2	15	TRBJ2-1	TGCGCCAGCAGCTTGGAAACGGGGGGGCCAAGCGAGCAGTTCTTC	CASSLETGGPSEQFF
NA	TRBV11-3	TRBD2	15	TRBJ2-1	TGTGCCAGCAGCTCTCCAGCGGGGGGCCACAATGAGCAGTTCTTC	CASSSPAGGHNEQFF
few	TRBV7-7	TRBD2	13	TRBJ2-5	TGTGCTAGCGGGGGTGACAGGGCAGAGACCCAGTACTTC	CASGGDRAETQYF
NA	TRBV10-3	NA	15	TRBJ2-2	TGTGCCATCAGCCCCGGGACACCGAACACCGGGGAGCTGTTTTTT	CAISPGTPNTGELFF
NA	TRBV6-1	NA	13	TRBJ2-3	TGTGCCAGCAGTAATACAGGGCCCGATACGCAGTATTTT	CASSNTGPDTQYF
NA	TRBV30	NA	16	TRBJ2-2	TGTGCCTGGAAGGACGGATCAGGTCTTTTCGCCGGGGAGCTGTTTTTT	CAWKDGSGLFAGELFF
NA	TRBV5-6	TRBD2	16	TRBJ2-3	TGTGCCAGCAGCTCCGACGGGGGGGTAAGCACAGATACGCAGTATTTT	CASSSDGGVSTDTQYF
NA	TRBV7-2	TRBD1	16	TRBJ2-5	TGTGCCAGCAGCTCCCTAGGGACAGGGGGTATGGAGACCCAGTACTTC	CASSSLGTGGMETQYF
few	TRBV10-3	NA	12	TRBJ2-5	TGTGCCATCAGTCCCCGCCAAGAGACCCAGTACTTC	CAISPRQETQYF
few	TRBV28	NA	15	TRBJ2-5	TGTGCCAGCAGGAGAATATGGGGGGTTCGGGAGACCCAGTACTTC	CASRRIWGVRETQYF
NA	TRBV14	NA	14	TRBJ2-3	TGTGCCAGCAGTCCAAGACACCACACAGATACGCAGTATTTT	CASSPRHHTDTQYF
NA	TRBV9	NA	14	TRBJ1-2	TGTGCCAGCAGCGAGTCCGCAGGGAACTATGGCTACACCTTC	CASSESAGNYGYTF
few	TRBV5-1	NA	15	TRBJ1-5	TGCGCCAGCAGCCCGGGGCCGGTGGGCAATCAGCCCCAGCATTTT	CASSPGPVGNQPQHF
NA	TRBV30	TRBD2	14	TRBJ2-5	TGTGCCTGCGAGACTAGCGTGAAAGCAGAGACCCAGTACTTC	CACETSVKAETQYF
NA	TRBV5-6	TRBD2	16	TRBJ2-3	TGTGCCAGCAGCTGGGGACTAGCGGGCCTCACAGATACGCAGTATTTT	CASSWGLAGLTDTQYF
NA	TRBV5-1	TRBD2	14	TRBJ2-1	TGCGCCAGCACCGGGACTAATCCGGAGGGGGAGCAGTTCTTC	CASTGTNPEGEQFF
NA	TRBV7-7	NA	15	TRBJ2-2	TGTGCCAGCAGCTTAGGTCAGGCGGGCACCGGGGAGCTGTTTTTT	CASSLGQAGTGELFF
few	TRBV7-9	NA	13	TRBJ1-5	TGTGCCAGCAGCTCCTTGGAGGGCCAGCCCCAGCATTTT	CASSSLEGQPQHF
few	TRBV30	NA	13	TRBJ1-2	TGTGCCTGGAGTGTACGCGGGGACTATGGCTACACCTTC	CAWSVRGDYGYTF
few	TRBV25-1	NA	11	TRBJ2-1	TGTGCCAGTAGGTGGGGGAATGAGCAGTTCTTC	CASRWGNEQFF
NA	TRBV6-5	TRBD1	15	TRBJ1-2	TGTGCCAGCAGTTACTCCGGGGACAGGTCCTATGGCTACACCTTC	CASSYSGDRSYGYTF
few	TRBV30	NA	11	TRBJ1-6	TGTGCCTGGAGTGTGATTCAACCCCTCCACTTT	CAWSVIQPLHF
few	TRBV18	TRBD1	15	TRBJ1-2	TGTGCCAGCTCACCAACGGGACAGGGGACCTATGGCTACACCTTC	CASSPTGQGTYGYTF
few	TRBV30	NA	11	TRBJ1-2	TGTGCCTGGAGTGGGGGATCTGGCTACACCTTC	CAWSGGSGYTF
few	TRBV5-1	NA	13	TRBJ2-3	TGCGCCAGCAGCTTGGAAGCTCCCGGGACGCAGTATTTT	CASSLEAPGTQYF
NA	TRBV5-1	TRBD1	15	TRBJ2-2	TGCGCCAGCAGCTGGGGACAGGAAGGTCCGGGGGAGCTGTTTTTT	CASSWGQEGPGELFF
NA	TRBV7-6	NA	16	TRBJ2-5	TGTGCCAGCAGCTTATTTATACAAGCCTCGCTGGAGACCCAGTACTTC	CASSLFIQASLETQYF
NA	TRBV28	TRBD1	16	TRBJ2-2	TGTGCCAGCAGTTCTCCGGGACAGGCGAACACCGGGGAGCTGTTTTTT	CASSSPGQANTGELFF
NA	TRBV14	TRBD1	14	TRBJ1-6	TGTGCCAGCAGCCAAGTAGCAGGGGGTTCACCCCTCCACTTT	CASSQVAGGSPLHF
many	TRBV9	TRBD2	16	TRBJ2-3	TGTGCCAGCAGCGTAGGGGCTAGCGGGGGCACAGATACGCAGTATTTT	CASSVGASGGTDTQYF
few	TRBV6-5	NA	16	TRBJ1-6	TGTGCCAGCAGTTATTCCGGGGGCTTCTATAATTCACCCCTCCACTTT	CASSYSGGFYNSPLHF
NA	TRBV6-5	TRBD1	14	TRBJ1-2	TGTGCCAGCACCGGGACAGGGGAAACACATGGCTACACCTTC	CASTGTGETHGYTF
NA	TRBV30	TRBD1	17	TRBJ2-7	TGTGCCTGGAGTGCCGGGACAGGGGGCGCCTCCTCCTACGAGCAGTACTTC	CAWSAGTGGASSYEQYF
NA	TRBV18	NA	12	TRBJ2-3	TGTGCCAGCTCACCAGAGTCAGATACGCAGTATTTT	CASSPESDTQYF
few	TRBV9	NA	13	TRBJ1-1	TGTGCCAGCAGCGTAGTATATGACACTGAAGCTTTCTTT	CASSVVYDTEAFF
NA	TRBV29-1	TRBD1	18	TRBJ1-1	TGCAGCGTTGAAGATCAGGGGACAGGGGGCCGGTGGAACACTGAAGCTTTCTTT	CSVEDQGTGGRWNTEAFF
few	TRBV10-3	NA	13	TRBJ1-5	TGTGCCATCAGTGTAGAGGGTAGTCAGCCCCAGCATTTT	CAISVEGSQPQHF
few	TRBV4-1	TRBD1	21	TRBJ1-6	TGCGCCAGCAGCCAACACACAGGGGGACAGCAACTATGGGGTTCCAATTCACCCCTCCACTTT	CASSQHTGGQQLWGSNSPLHF
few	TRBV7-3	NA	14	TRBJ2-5	TGTGCCAGCAGCCCCCGTCCGGATCAAGAGACCCAGTACTTC	CASSPRPDQETQYF
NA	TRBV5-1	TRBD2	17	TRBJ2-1	TGCGCCAGCAGCGGAACCCCCCGGGGTGGTAGCGGGGGTAAGCAGTTCTTC	CASSGTPRGGSGGKQFF
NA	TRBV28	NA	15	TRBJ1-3	TGTGCCAGCAACCGGGGGGAGTTCTCTGGAAACACCATATATTTT	CASNRGEFSGNTIYF
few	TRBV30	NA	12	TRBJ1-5	TGTGCCTGGAGTGCTGGCAATCAGCCCCAGCATTTT	CAWSAGNQPQHF
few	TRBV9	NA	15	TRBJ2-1	TGTGCCAGCAGCGAAGAGGGGAAGACCTACAATGAGCAGTTCTTC	CASSEEGKTYNEQFF
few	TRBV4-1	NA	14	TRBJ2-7	TGCGCCAGCAGCCAAGAAGACAGGGAGGGCGAGCAGTACTTC	CASSQEDREGEQYF
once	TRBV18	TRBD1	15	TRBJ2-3	TGTGCCAGCTCACCGGGACAGGGAGGAACAGATACGCAGTATTTT	CASSPGQGGTDTQYF
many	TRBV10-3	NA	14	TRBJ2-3	TGTGCCATCAAATCCCAAGGCGGGGCAGATACGCAGTATTTT	CAIKSQGGADTQYF
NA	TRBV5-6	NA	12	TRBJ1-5	TGTGCCAGCAGCCTTCCTAGTCAGCCCCAGCATTTT	CASSLPSQPQHF